These T cell receptor beta chains were read from a single sample in a study of blood T cell repertoires in COVID-19. Generated by immunoSEQ multiplex PCR, the TCRdb table keeps only in-frame clones and is missing some. The table records around 85,000 clones, 85% to 90% of them present only once. Material: PBMCs or T cells enriched from blood (not recorded which). These receptors were collected from a woman in her forties or fifties with acute COVID-19. The CDR3 runs from the conserved cysteine through the conserved F or W. D genes are given only for firm matches. The listing skips clone size in some rows; elsewhere it reads once, few, many or a size class.

j_gene | v_gene | d_gene | abundance | CDR3aa | CDR3nt
TRBJ1-5 | TRBV6-5 | . | . | CASSPRVSNQPQHF | TGTGCCAGCAGCCCCAGGGTGAGCAATCAGCCCCAGCATTTT
TRBJ1-5 | TRBV18 | . | . | CASSRGSNQPQHF | TGTGCCAGCTCAAGAGGTAGCAATCAGCCCCAGCATTTT
TRBJ1-1 | TRBV7-2 | . | . | CASSSQTGLGGEAFF | TGTGCCAGCAGCTCCCAAACAGGGCTTGGGGGTGAAGCTTTCTTT
TRBJ1-2 | TRBV27 | . | . | CASSLKEGMTGNYGYTF | TGTGCCAGCAGCCTTAAGGAGGGTATGACTGGTAACTATGGCTACACCTTC
TRBJ1-5 | TRBV6-5 | TRBD1 | . | CASLSRTGSNQPQHF | TGTGCCTCCCTCAGTAGGACAGGAAGCAATCAGCCCCAGCATTTT
TRBJ1-4 | TRBV19 | . | once | CASSEQGSKPNEKLFF | TGTGCCAGTAGTGAACAGGGTAGCAAGCCTAATGAAAAACTGTTTTTT
TRBJ1-2 | TRBV18 | . | once | CASSPVRDSHGYTF | TGTGCCAGCTCACCGGTCAGGGATAGCCATGGCTACACCTTC
TRBJ1-1 | TRBV5-4 | TRBD1 | . | CASSLDRGHTEAFF | TGTGCCAGCAGTTTGGACAGGGGGCACACTGAAGCTTTCTTT
TRBJ2-1 | TRBV4-3 | . | . | CASSLGAYNEQFF | TGCGCCAGCAGCCTCGGGGCCTACAATGAGCAGTTCTTC
TRBJ2-3 | TRBV3-1/TRBV3-2 | . | . | CASSQGAAMRTDTQYF | TGTGCCAGCAGCCAAGGAGCGGCCATGCGCACAGATACGCAGTATTTT
TRBJ2-7 | TRBV11-3 | TRBD1 | . | CASRGYRGTYEQYF | TGTGCCAGCAGGGGATACAGGGGGACCTACGAGCAGTACTTC
TRBJ1-1 | TRBV6-5 | . | . | CASSSRQRPEAFF | TGTGCCAGCAGTTCCCGACAAAGGCCCGAAGCTTTCTTT
TRBJ2-7 | TRBV5-6 | TRBD2 | . | CASSQTSGRAYEQYF | TGTGCCAGCAGCCAAACTAGCGGGAGGGCCTACGAGCAGTACTTC
TRBJ2-3 | TRBV19 | . | . | CASSIGSVVSTDTQYF | TGTGCCAGTAGTATAGGATCGGTGGTAAGCACAGATACGCAGTATTTT
TRBJ2-1 | TRBV10-2 | TRBD2 | . | CASGIGLAGVYNEQFF | TGCGCCAGCGGGATAGGACTAGCGGGAGTGTACAATGAGCAGTTCTTC
TRBJ2-2 | TRBV4-1 | . | . | CASSQVRGEGAGELFF | TGCGCCAGCAGCCAAGTTCGGGGAGAAGGAGCCGGGGAGCTGTTTTTT
TRBJ1-3 | TRBV6-7 | . | . | CASSYSSLPSGNTIYF | TGTGCCAGCAGTTACTCGAGTCTCCCCTCTGGAAACACCATATATTTT
TRBJ1-5 | TRBV4-2 | . | . | CASSQDRGDQPQHF | TGTGCCAGCAGCCAAGATAGGGGTGATCAGCCCCAGCATTTT
TRBJ2-3 | TRBV4-3 | TRBD2 | . | CASSQETLAGGSGDTQYF | TGCGCCAGCAGCCAAGAGACCCTAGCGGGAGGGTCCGGGGATACGCAGTATTTT
TRBJ2-7 | TRBV15 | . | . | CATSRDNRVPTHEQYF | TGTGCCACCAGCAGAGATAACAGGGTTCCCACCCACGAGCAGTACTTC
TRBJ2-3 | TRBV12-5 | . | . | CASGLLDSLDTQYF | TGTGCTAGTGGTTTGTTGGACAGTCTAGATACGCAGTATTTT
TRBJ2-2 | TRBV7-2 | . | . | CASSLVSATVVGELFF | TGTGCCAGCAGCTTAGTGTCGGCGACAGTAGTTGGGGAGCTGTTTTTT
TRBJ2-2 | TRBV11-3 | TRBD2 | . | CASRQEAGGGTGELFF | TGTGCCAGCAGACAGGAAGCGGGAGGAGGAACCGGGGAGCTGTTTTTT
TRBJ1-1 | TRBV19 | . | . | CASSIVRRVPGNEAFF | TGTGCCAGTAGTATAGTCCGGCGGGTACCGGGTAATGAAGCTTTCTTT
TRBJ1-2 | TRBV25-1 | . | . | CASSPRARDYGYTF | TGTGCCAGCAGCCCCAGGGCTAGGGACTATGGCTACACCTTC
TRBJ2-3 | TRBV18 | TRBD2 | . | CASSDLAGGPVTDTQYF | TGTGCCAGCTCAGACCTAGCGGGAGGGCCGGTCACAGATACGCAGTATTTT
TRBJ1-1 | TRBV19 | TRBD1 | . | CASRKQGASTEAFF | TGTGCCAGTAGGAAACAGGGGGCCAGCACTGAAGCTTTCTTT
TRBJ2-3 | TRBV29-1 | . | . | CSVRIALLADTQYF | TGCAGCGTGAGGATTGCGCTACTGGCAGATACGCAGTATTTT
TRBJ2-3 | TRBV5-4 | TRBD2 | . | CASSSGGTSGRIADTQYF | TGTGCCAGCAGTTCAGGGGGCACTAGCGGGAGAATAGCAGATACGCAGTATTTT
TRBJ2-1 | TRBV7-6 | . | . | CASSLEQGEDEQFF | TGTGCCAGCAGCTTAGAACAGGGAGAGGATGAGCAGTTCTTC
TRBJ2-1 | TRBV28 | TRBD2 | . | CASSTGLAGIKFF | TGTGCCAGCAGTACCGGACTAGCGGGAATTAAGTTCTTC
TRBJ2-5 | TRBV3-1/TRBV3-2 | . | . | CASSQVKETQYF | TGTGCCAGCAGCCAAGTTAAAGAGACCCAGTACTTC
TRBJ2-7 | TRBV9 | TRBD1 | . | CASSVGFGDSYEQYF | TGTGCCAGCAGCGTAGGGTTTGGGGACAGCTACGAGCAGTACTTC
TRBJ1-4 | TRBV28 | TRBD1 | once | CASSYGTEVEKLFF | TGTGCCAGCAGTTACGGGACAGAAGTGGAAAAACTGTTTTTT
TRBJ1-2 | TRBV5-1 | . | . | CASSLPFRTGTNYGYTF | TGCGCCAGCAGCTTACCTTTCAGGACGGGAACTAACTATGGCTACACCTTC
TRBJ2-2 | TRBV3-1/TRBV3-2 | TRBD2 | . | CASSQEGLAGVTGELFF | TGTGCCAGCAGCCAAGAGGGACTAGCGGGAGTCACCGGGGAGCTGTTTTTT
TRBJ2-1 | TRBV6-1 | . | . | CASSPRGAFEQFF | TGTGCCAGCAGTCCCCGGGGGGCTTTTGAGCAGTTCTTC
TRBJ2-5 | TRBV7-9 | TRBD2 | . | CASSLGASGSVRQETQYF | TGTGCCAGCAGCTTAGGGGCTAGCGGGAGTGTGAGGCAAGAGACCCAGTACTTC